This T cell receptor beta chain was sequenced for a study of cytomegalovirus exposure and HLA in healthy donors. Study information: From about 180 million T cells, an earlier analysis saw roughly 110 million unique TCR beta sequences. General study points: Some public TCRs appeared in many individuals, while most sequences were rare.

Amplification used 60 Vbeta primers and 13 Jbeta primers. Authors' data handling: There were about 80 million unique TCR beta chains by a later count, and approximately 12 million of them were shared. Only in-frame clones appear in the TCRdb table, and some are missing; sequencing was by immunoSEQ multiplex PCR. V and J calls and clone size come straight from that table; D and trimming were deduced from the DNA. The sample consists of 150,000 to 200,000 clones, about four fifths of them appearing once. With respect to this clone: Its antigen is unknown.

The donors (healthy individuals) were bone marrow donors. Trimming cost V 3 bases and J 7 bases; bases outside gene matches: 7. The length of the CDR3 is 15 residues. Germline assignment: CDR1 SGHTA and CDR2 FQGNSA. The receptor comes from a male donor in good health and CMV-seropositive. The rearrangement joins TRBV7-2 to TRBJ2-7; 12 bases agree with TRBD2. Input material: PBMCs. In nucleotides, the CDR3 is TGTGCCAGCAGCTTGCTAGCGGGGGGGCCGGGTGAGCAGTACTTC. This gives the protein CASSLLAGGPGEQYF. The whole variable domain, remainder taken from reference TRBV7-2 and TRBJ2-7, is GAGVSQSPSNKVTEKGKDVELRCDPISGHTALYWYRQSLGQGLEFLIYFQGNSAPDKSGLPSDRFSAERTGGSVSTLTIQRTQQEDSAVYLCASSLLAGGPGEQYFGPGTRLTVT.